The clone carrying this TCR beta chain was detected only a few times. The source of the sample is a study of blood T cell repertoires in COVID-19. Study-wide background: Italy, Spain and the United States were the sources of the convalescent and acute COVID-19 samples. From T cells, B-cell-depleted T cells, or PBMCs came the material, which was cDNA or gDNA.

Germline CDR1 is SGHRS and CDR2 is YFSETQ. The CDR3 runs to 17 residues. V was clipped by 4 bases and J by 6 bases; unmatched bases: 11. Here immunoSEQ multiplex PCR was the method, and the copy in TCRdb shows in-frame clones only, minus some. The repertoire holds fewer than 250,000 clones, with approximately 78% as singletons. The genes are TRBV5-1 and TRBJ2-7; 15 positions match TRBD2. This sequence originates from an elderly woman with acute or convalescent COVID-19. Specimen: peripheral blood. CDR3 loop: CASSPWTSGGGDGEQYF. For the CDR3, the DNA is TGCGCCAGCAGCCCCTGGACTAGCGGGGGGGGTGATGGCGAGCAGTACTTC.